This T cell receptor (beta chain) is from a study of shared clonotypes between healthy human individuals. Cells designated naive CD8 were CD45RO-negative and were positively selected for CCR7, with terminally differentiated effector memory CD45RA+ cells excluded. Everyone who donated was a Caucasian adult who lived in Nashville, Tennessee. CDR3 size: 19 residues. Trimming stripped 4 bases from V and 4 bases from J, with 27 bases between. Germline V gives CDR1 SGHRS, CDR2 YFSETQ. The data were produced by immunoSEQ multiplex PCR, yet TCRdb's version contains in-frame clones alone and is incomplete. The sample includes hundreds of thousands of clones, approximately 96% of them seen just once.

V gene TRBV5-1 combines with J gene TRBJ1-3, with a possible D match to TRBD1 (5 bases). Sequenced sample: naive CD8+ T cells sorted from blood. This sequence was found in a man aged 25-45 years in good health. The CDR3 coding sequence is TGCGCCAGCAGCGATTATAGGGAAACAGGCTCGATTAGCGGAAACACCATATATTTT. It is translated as CASSDYRETGSISGNTIYF.